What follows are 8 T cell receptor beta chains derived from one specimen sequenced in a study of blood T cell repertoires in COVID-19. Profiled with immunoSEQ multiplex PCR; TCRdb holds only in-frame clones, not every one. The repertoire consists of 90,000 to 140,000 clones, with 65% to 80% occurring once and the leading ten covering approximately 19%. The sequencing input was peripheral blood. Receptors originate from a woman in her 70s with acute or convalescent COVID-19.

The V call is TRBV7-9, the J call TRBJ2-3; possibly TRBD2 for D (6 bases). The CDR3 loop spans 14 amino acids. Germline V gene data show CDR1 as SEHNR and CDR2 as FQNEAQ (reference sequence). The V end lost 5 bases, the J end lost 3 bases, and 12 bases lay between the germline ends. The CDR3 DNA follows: TGTGCCAGCAGCGGACGCCTAGCGACAGATACGCAGTATTTT. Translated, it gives CASSGRLATDTQYF.

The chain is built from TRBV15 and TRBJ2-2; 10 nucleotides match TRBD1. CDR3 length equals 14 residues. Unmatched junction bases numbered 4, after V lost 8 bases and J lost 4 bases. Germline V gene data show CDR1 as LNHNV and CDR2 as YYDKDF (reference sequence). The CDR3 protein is CATGTGDITGELFF. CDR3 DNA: TGTGCCACCGGGACAGGGGATATCACCGGGGAGCTGTTTTTT.

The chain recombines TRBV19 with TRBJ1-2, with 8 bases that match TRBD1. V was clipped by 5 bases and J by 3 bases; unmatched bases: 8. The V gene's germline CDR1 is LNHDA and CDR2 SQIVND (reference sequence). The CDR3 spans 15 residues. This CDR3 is CASSPGTGYHYGYTF. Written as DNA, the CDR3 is TGTGCCAGTAGTCCGGGGACAGGATACCACTATGGCTACACCTTC. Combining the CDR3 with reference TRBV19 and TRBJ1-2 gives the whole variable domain DGGITQSPKYLFRKEGQNVTLSCEQNLNHDAMYWYRQDPGQGLRLIYYSQIVNDFQKGDIAEGYSVSREKKESFPLTVTSAQKNPTAFYLCASSPGTGYHYGYTFGSGTRLTVV.

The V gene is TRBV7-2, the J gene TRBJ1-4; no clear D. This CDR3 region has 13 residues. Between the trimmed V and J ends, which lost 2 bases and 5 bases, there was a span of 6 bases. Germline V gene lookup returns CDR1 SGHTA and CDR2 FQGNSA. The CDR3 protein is CASSLFPNEKLFF. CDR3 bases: TGTGCCAGCAGCTTATTCCCAAATGAAAAACTGTTTTTT.

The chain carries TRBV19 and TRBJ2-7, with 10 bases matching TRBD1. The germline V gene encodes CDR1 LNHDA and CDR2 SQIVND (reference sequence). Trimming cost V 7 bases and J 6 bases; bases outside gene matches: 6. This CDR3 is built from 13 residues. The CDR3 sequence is CASKDRGVPEQYF. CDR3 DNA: TGTGCCAGTAAGGACAGGGGGGTCCCCGAGCAGTACTTC.

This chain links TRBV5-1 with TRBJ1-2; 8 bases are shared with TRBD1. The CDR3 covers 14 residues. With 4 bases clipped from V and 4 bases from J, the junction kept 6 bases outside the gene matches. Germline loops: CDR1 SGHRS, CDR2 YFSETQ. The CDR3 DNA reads TGCGCCAGCAGCACGACAGGGGATAGCTATGGCTACACCTTC. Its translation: CASSTTGDSYGYTF. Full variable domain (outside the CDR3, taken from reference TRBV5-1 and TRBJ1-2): KAGVTQTPRYLIKTRGQQVTLSCSPISGHRSVSWYQQTPGQGLQFLFEYFSETQRNKGNFPGRFSGRQFSNSRSEMNVSTLELGDSALYLCASSTTGDSYGYTFGSGTRLTVV.

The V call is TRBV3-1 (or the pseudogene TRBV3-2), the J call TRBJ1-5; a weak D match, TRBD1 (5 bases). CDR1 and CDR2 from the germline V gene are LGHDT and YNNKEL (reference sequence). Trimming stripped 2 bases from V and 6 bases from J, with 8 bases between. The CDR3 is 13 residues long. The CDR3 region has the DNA TGTGCCAGCAGCCAAAAAAGGGGTCAGCCCCAGCATTTT. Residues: CASSQKRGQPQHF.

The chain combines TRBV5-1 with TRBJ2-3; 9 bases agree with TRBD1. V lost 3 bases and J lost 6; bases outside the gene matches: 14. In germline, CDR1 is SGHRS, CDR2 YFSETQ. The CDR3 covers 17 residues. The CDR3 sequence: CASSSTLTGGIQDTQYF. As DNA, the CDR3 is TGCGCCAGCAGCTCTACTTTGACAGGGGGTATCCAGGATACGCAGTATTTT.